This entry is about one T cell receptor beta chain. Its specificity is not known. Libraries were prepared by immunoSEQ multiplex PCR; TCRdb keeps only in-frame clonotypes and omits some of them. The sample yields 85,000 to 130,000 clones, 94% seen once. Deletions cut 0 bases from V and 6 bases from J, with 15 bases between. Germline V gene sequence: CDR1 LNHNV, CDR2 YYDKDF (reference sequence). This CDR3 comprises 16 residues. The sample originates from a study of siplizumab effects on memory and regulatory T cells. Whole-study findings and limits: Naive-or-memory phenotypes were unassignable for roughly 75-95% of proliferating CD4+ or CD8+ clones. Treg-derived clones made up an average of roughly 66% of mappable alloreactive CD4+ clones with siplizumab and 26.9% in controls. Sequences below about 10^-5 frequency were poorly captured, limiting mapping of alloreactive clones.

Sequenced sample: Tregs sorted from blood. The chain recombines TRBV15 with TRBJ2-1; possible D gene TRBD2, 6 bases. This receptor was identified in a human donor in good health. The CDR3 reads CATSRDSGLVSNEQFF. The CDR3 nucleotides are TGTGCCACCAGCAGAGACAGCGGGTTAGTCTCCAATGAGCAGTTCTTC.